This is a list of T cell receptor beta chains from one sample in a study of T cell responses to AZD1222 COVID-19 vaccine. Sequenced by immunoSEQ multiplex PCR; TCRdb stores in-frame clones only, minus some. The table records around 120,000 clones, around 92% of them present only once. Sequences were derived from peripheral blood, sampled on day 0 of AZD1222 vaccination. Receptors originate from an adult in good health. Both conserved end residues are part of each CDR3. Fields, in order: clone size, D gene, V gene, J gene, CDR3 protein, CDR3 DNA. A D gene is named only where the DNA matches it firmly. Rows may omit the clone size; those that give it use once, few, many or a size class.

>-|-|TRBV5-8|TRBJ1-4
CASSSENRASPGAF
TGTGCCAGCAGCTCAGAGAACCGGGCCTCCCCCGGGGCTTTT
>-|-|TRBV9|TRBJ2-1
CASSAHGGEQFF
TGTGCCAGCAGCGCCCACGGAGGTGAGCAGTTCTTC
>-|-|TRBV3-1/TRBV3-2|TRBJ1-1
CASSHRKNTEAFF
TGTGCCAGCAGCCACAGGAAGAACACTGAAGCTTTCTTT
>-|-|TRBV13|TRBJ2-7
CASSSGIYEQYF
TGTGCCAGCAGCTCAGGTATATACGAGCAGTACTTC
>-|-|TRBV6-5|TRBJ1-4
CASSSIGRLGEKLFF
TGTGCCAGCAGTTCCATCGGGCGCCTGGGTGAAAAACTGTTTTTT
>-|-|TRBV29-1|TRBJ1-2
CSVEGQGTETNYGYTF
TGCAGCGTTGAGGGTCAGGGGACCGAAACTAACTATGGCTACACCTTC
>-|-|TRBV7-2|TRBJ1-1
CASSLGVEREAFF
TGTGCCAGCAGCTTGGGGGTGGAACGAGAAGCTTTCTTT
>-|TRBD2|TRBV10-3|TRBJ2-5
CAIGASGRNYQETQYF
TGTGCCATAGGGGCTAGCGGGAGGAACTACCAAGAGACCCAGTACTTC
>-|-|TRBV7-9|TRBJ2-3
CASSPPGGSGTDTQYF
TGTGCCAGCAGCCCCCCCGGGGGATCCGGCACAGATACGCAGTATTTT
>once|-|TRBV9|TRBJ2-1
CASSAPGHTTYNEQFF
TGTGCCAGCAGCGCGCCGGGCCATACTACCTACAATGAGCAGTTCTTC
>-|-|TRBV7-7|TRBJ1-5
CASSLVNRRPENQPQHF
TGTGCTAGCAGCTTAGTTAATCGCAGGCCCGAAAATCAGCCCCAGCATTTT
>-|-|TRBV9|TRBJ1-3
CASSVDGLRVGNSFQGKNTIYF
TGTGCCAGCAGCGTAGACGGTTTGAGGGTGGGGAATTCTTTCCAGGGAAAAAACACCATATATTTT
>-|-|TRBV12-3/TRBV12-4|TRBJ1-1
CASSPDLNTEAFF
TGTGCCAGCAGTCCTGACCTCAACACTGAAGCTTTCTTT
>-|TRBD1|TRBV6-5|TRBJ1-2
CASTQGARGYTF
TGTGCCAGCACCCAGGGGGCGCGTGGCTACACCTTC
>-|-|TRBV27|TRBJ1-1
CASSSDRNTEAFF
TGTGCCAGCAGTTCAGACCGTAACACTGAAGCTTTCTTT
>-|-|TRBV18|TRBJ1-5
CASSPAGPQPQHF
TGTGCCAGCTCACCAGCGGGACCGCAGCCCCAGCATTTT